This is a list of T cell receptor beta chains from one sample in a study of cytomegalovirus exposure and HLA in healthy donors. The method was immunoSEQ multiplex PCR; TCRdb's version includes in-frame clones alone and lacks a portion of them. The repertoire holds about 170,000 clones, with 65% to 85% as singletons. The specimen sequenced was PBMCs. These receptors came from a woman aged 18-29 years in good health and CMV-seronegative. Both conserved end residues are part of each CDR3. A D gene is named only where the DNA matches it firmly. The size of a clone is reported for some rows only, either as once, few or many, or as a class for expanded clones.

CDR3	DNA	V	size	J	D
CASSLLSGTSGRAYEQYF	TGTGCCAGCAGTTTATTATCCGGGACTAGCGGGAGGGCCTACGAGCAGTACTTC	TRBV28	few	TRBJ2-7	TRBD2
CASSLWTGLSGNTIYF	TGTGCCAGCAGCCTATGGACAGGCCTCTCTGGAAACACCATATATTTT	TRBV14	NA	TRBJ1-3	TRBD1
CASSLGGNYGYTF	TGTGCCAGCAGTTTGGGGGGGAACTATGGCTACACCTTC	TRBV28	NA	TRBJ1-2	NA
CASSSRGGSSYEQYF	TGTGCCAGCAGTTCCCGTGGCGGTAGCAGCTACGAGCAGTACTTC	TRBV28	NA	TRBJ2-7	NA
CASSLRAGAEDTQYF	TGTGCCAGCAGCTTAAGAGCGGGAGCTGAAGATACGCAGTATTTT	TRBV7-3	NA	TRBJ2-3	TRBD2
CASRPPGQGLRTEAFF	TGTGCCAGCAGACCTCCGGGACAGGGGCTGAGGACTGAAGCTTTCTTT	TRBV28	NA	TRBJ1-1	TRBD1
CASSVTGATEAFF	TGTGCCAGCAGTGTGACAGGGGCCACTGAAGCTTTCTTT	TRBV6-4	NA	TRBJ1-1	TRBD1
CASSLQGSTEAFF	TGCGCCAGCAGCTTACAGGGTTCCACTGAAGCTTTCTTT	TRBV5-1	NA	TRBJ1-1	NA
CASSLKGGGTEAFF	TGTGCCAGCAGCTTAAAAGGGGGCGGCACTGAAGCTTTCTTT	TRBV7-2	NA	TRBJ1-1	TRBD1
CASRNLGTPPPLAKNIQYF	TGCGCCAGCAGAAACTTAGGGACTCCTCCACCCCTAGCCAAAAACATTCAGTACTTC	TRBV4-1	NA	TRBJ2-4	NA
CASSRRDLGGGELFF	TGTGCCAGCAGCAGGCGGGACCTGGGAGGCGGGGAGCTGTTTTTT	TRBV7-2	NA	TRBJ2-2	NA
CASSSMGTGQGTDTQYF	TGTGCCAGCTCCTCAATGGGTACGGGACAGGGGACCGATACGCAGTATTTT	TRBV18	NA	TRBJ2-3	TRBD1
CASSPDPGRTYEQYF	TGTGCCAGCAGCCCCGACCCAGGGAGGACCTACGAGCAGTACTTC	TRBV9	NA	TRBJ2-7	NA
CASSIRLADFNEQFF	TGTGCCAGCAGTATCAGACTAGCGGATTTCAATGAGCAGTTCTTC	TRBV27	NA	TRBJ2-1	TRBD2
CASRMEATWETQYF	TGTGCCAGCAGGATGGAGGCAACGTGGGAGACCCAGTACTTC	TRBV2	NA	TRBJ2-5	NA
CASRIGGGTDTQYF	TGTGCCTCCCGGATCGGAGGGGGCACAGATACGCAGTATTTT	TRBV7-2	NA	TRBJ2-3	NA
CASSDSSGMAVNEQFF	TGTGCCAGCAGTGACTCTAGCGGGATGGCCGTGAATGAGCAGTTCTTC	TRBV6-4	few	TRBJ2-1	TRBD2
CASSPLRDSYEQYF	TGTGCCAGCTCACCACTCCGGGACTCCTACGAGCAGTACTTC	TRBV18	NA	TRBJ2-7	NA
CASQTGNVNTEAFF	TGCGCCAGCCAAACAGGGAACGTTAACACTGAAGCTTTCTTT	TRBV10-2	NA	TRBJ1-1	NA
CATKEGDRGVYEQYF	TGTGCCACAAAAGAAGGGGACAGGGGGGTCTACGAGCAGTACTTC	TRBV6-1	NA	TRBJ2-7	TRBD1
CASSLAESGLQRYEQYF	TGTGCCAGCAGCTTGGCCGAATCGGGACTTCAGAGATACGAGCAGTACTTC	TRBV5-6	NA	TRBJ2-7	NA
CASSEERESYEQYF	TGTGCCAGCAGTGAGGAGCGGGAGAGTTACGAGCAGTACTTC	TRBV2	NA	TRBJ2-7	TRBD2
CASSPTGSTDTQYF	TGTGCCAGCAGCCCCACGGGGAGCACAGATACGCAGTATTTT	TRBV7-9	few	TRBJ2-3	NA
CASSPRGSSYEQYF	TGTGCCAGCAGCCCACGGGGGAGCTCCTACGAGCAGTACTTC	TRBV11-3	NA	TRBJ2-7	NA
CASSADRGLSNQPQHF	TGTGCCAGCAGCGCGGACAGGGGGCTGAGTAATCAGCCCCAGCATTTT	TRBV5-6	NA	TRBJ1-5	TRBD1
CASSDRDLRGYGYTF	TGTGCCAGCAGTGACCGGGACCTCCGGGGGTATGGCTACACCTTC	TRBV2	NA	TRBJ1-2	NA
CASSLTSGGQETQYF	TGTGCCAGCAGCTTAACCAGCGGGGGACAAGAGACCCAGTACTTC	TRBV7-3	NA	TRBJ2-5	TRBD2
CASSLAGGNEKLFF	TGTGCCAGCAGCTTAGCAGGCGGTAATGAAAAACTGTTTTTT	TRBV7-9	NA	TRBJ1-4	NA
CASSLGLGLADTGELFF	TGCGCCAGCAGCCTGGGATTGGGACTAGCTGACACCGGGGAGCTGTTTTTT	TRBV4-3	once	TRBJ2-2	TRBD2
CASSLWGGAYEQYF	TGTGCCAGCAGCTTATGGGGCGGAGCCTACGAGCAGTACTTC	TRBV7-9	NA	TRBJ2-7	NA
CASSLGGGAKNIQYF	TGTGCCAGCAGCTTAGGAGGGGGAGCCAAAAACATTCAGTACTTC	TRBV11-3	NA	TRBJ2-4	NA
CASSLFRGLGGSVDYEQYF	TGTGCCAGCAGTTTATTTAGGGGACTAGGGGGAAGCGTCGACTACGAGCAGTACTTC	TRBV28	NA	TRBJ2-7	TRBD2
CASSVWGGTYNEQFF	TGTGCCAGCAGCGTTTGGGGGGGTACCTACAATGAGCAGTTCTTC	TRBV9	once	TRBJ2-1	TRBD2
CASSATSGRSYEQYF	TGTGCCAGCAGCGCCACTAGCGGACGATCCTACGAGCAGTACTTC	TRBV7-2	NA	TRBJ2-7	TRBD2
CASSLSTVQETQYF	TGCGCCAGCAGCCTCTCGACTGTACAAGAGACCCAGTACTTC	TRBV5-1	NA	TRBJ2-5	NA
CASSQGSRDSYEQYF	TGTGCCAGCAGCCAAGGTAGCAGGGACTCCTACGAGCAGTACTTC	TRBV4-2	few	TRBJ2-7	NA
CASSQDYPQGIGQPQHF	TGCGCCAGCAGCCAAGATTACCCTCAGGGTATAGGTCAGCCCCAGCATTTT	TRBV4-3	NA	TRBJ1-5	NA